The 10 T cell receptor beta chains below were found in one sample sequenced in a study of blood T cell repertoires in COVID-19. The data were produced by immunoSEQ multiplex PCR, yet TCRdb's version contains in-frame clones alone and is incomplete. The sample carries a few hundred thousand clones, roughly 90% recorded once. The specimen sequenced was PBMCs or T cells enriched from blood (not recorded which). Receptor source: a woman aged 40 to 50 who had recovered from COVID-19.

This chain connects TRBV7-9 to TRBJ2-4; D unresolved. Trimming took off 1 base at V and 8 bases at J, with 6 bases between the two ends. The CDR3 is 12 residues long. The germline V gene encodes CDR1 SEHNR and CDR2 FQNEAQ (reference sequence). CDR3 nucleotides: TGTGCCAGCAGCTTAGACGCGGACATTCAGTACTTC. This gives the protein CASSLDADIQYF.

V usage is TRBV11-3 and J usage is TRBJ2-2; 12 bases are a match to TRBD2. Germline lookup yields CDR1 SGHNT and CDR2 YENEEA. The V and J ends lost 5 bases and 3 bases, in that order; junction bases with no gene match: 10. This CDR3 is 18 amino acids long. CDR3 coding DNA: TGTGCCAGCAGCCCGAGACGGACTAGCGGGATGGACACCGGGGAGCTGTTTTTT. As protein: CASSPRRTSGMDTGELFF.

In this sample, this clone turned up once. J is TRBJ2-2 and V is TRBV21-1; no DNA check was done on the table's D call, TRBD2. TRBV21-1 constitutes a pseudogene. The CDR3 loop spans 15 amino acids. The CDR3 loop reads CASSKGRVNTGELFF. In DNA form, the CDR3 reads TGTGCCAGCAGCAAAGGGAGGGTGAACACCGGGGAGCTGTTTTTT.

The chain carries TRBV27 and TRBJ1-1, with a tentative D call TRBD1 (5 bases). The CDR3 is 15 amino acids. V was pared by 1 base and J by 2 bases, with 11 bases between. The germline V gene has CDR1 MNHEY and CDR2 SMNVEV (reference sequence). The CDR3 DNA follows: TGTGCCAGCAGTTTATGGCAGGGAGGCAACACTGAAGCTTTCTTT. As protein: CASSLWQGGNTEAFF.

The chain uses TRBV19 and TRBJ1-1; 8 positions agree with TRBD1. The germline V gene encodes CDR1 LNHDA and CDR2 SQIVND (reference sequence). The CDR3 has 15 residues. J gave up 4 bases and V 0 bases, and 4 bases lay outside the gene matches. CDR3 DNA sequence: TGTGCCAGTAGTATAGATTCCGGACAGGGCACTGAAGCTTTCTTT. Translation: CASSIDSGQGTEAFF. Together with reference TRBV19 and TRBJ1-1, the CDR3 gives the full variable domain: DGGITQSPKYLFRKEGQNVTLSCEQNLNHDAMYWYRQDPGQGLRLIYYSQIVNDFQKGDIAEGYSVSREKKESFPLTVTSAQKNPTAFYLCASSIDSGQGTEAFFGQGTRLTVV.

CDR3 in amino acids: CASSTGRANYNEQFF. The DNA for the CDR3 is TGTGCCAGCAGCACCGGGAGGGCCAACTACAATGAGCAGTTCTTC. The V and J genes are TRBV7-2 and TRBJ2-1; the match to TRBD2 covers 8 bases. Looked up from germline, CDR1 is SGHTA and CDR2 is FQGNSA. Unmatched junction bases numbered 6, after V lost 5 bases and J lost 3 bases. The CDR3 has 15 amino acids. Full variable domain (missing parts from reference TRBV7-2 and TRBJ2-1): GAGVSQSPSNKVTEKGKDVELRCDPISGHTALYWYRQSLGQGLEFLIYFQGNSAPDKSGLPSDRFSAERTGGSVSTLTIQRTQQEDSAVYLCASSTGRANYNEQFFGPGTRLTVL.

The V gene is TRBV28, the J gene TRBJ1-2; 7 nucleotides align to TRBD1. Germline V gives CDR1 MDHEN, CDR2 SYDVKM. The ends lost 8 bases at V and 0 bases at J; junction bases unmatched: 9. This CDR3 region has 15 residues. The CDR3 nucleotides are TGTGCCAGCTCCCCACCGACAGGGCCTAACTATGGCTACACCTTC. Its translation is CASSPPTGPNYGYTF.

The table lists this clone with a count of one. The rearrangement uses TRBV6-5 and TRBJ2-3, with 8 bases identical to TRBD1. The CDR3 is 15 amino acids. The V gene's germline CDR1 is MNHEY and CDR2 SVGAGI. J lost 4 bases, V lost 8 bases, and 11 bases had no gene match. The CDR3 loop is CASDRAGGTSDTQYF. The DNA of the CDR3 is TGTGCCAGCGACCGGGCAGGGGGCACCTCAGATACGCAGTATTTT.

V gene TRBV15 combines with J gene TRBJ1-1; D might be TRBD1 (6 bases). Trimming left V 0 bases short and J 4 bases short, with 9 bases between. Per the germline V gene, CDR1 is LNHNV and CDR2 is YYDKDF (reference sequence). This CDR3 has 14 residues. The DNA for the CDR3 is TGTGCCACCAGCAGAGATAACAGGGCCACTGAAGCTTTCTTT. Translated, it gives CATSRDNRATEAFF.

CDR3 in amino acids: CASSPGGQVNTEAFF. The CDR3 region has the DNA TGTGCCAGCTCACCGGGGGGACAGGTGAACACTGAAGCTTTCTTT. The J gene is TRBJ1-1, the V gene TRBV18; 8 bases agree with TRBD1. V dropped 3 bases and J dropped 0; count of bases not matched to a gene: 3. This CDR3 has 15 residues. CDR1 KGHSH and CDR2 LQKENI come from the germline V gene.